This record concerns one T cell receptor beta chain sequence. A second PCR of about 7 to 12 cycles used a sample-barcoded 5' primer and a J-beta primer mix. Using its own MiXCR run on the 5' RACE reads, TCRdb lists one record per CDR3 protein. The repertoire holds around 1,800,000 distinct CDR3 sequences, with roughly two fifths as singletons. The data were obtained in a study of blood T cells in healthy people across ages. The donors, aged roughly 6 to 95, were healthy Caucasians from Russia. Donors each provided 7.5 to 10 milliliters of peripheral blood. The sequence was obtained from a human donor in good health. The sample consisted of blood.

As DNA, the CDR3 is TGTGCCAGCAGCCCCAGTGGCGCGGGGGGAGTGCAGTTCTTC. Its protein is CASSPSGAGGVQFF. V usage is TRBV9 and J usage is TRBJ2-1; TRBD2 matches at 8 bases. Trimming removed 4 bases from V and 12 bases from J; junction bases left unmatched: 12. Per germline, CDR1 SGDLS and CDR2 YYNGEE. There are 14 residues in the CDR3.